This TCR beta chain comes out of a study of T cell repertoires in cytomegalovirus infection. Across the study: A matching HLA type, together with CMV infection, was signaled by public TCR beta signatures.

Study-level points and caveats: HLA-C-restricted CMV clonotypes gave the most frequent clonotype in two of eight donors.

In this sample, this clonotype turned up a few times. The antigen remains unidentified. MiXCR was run by TCRdb on the reads, yielding one entry per CDR3 protein. The data hold approximately 750,000 distinct CDR3 sequences, with roughly 35% observed a single time. The specimen was PBMCs. The sequence was obtained from a human donor in good health (CMV status not recorded). Some clones in this sample may be carry-over from other donors' samples.

CDR3 protein: CASSLSEGLSGYTF. As DNA, the CDR3 is TGTGCCAGCAGTTTATCGGAGGGTTTGAGTGGCTACACCTTC. V is TRBV12-3 or TRBV12-4 and J is TRBJ1-2; D is unresolved. Trimming removed 2 bases from V and 7 bases from J, with 14 bases in between. The CDR3 has 14 amino acids.